Reported below is one T cell receptor beta chain. This clone's antigen is unknown. Base quality data are lacking; no much larger clone is found one base away. These data belong to a study of CD8 T cells in ankylosing spondylitis (dated by TCRdb to about 2017). About the full investigation: To find TCR variants linked to disease, the study profiled T cell receptor beta repertoires in ankylosing spondylitis patients and healthy donors. Peripheral blood was sampled, and synovial fluid was also collected from ankylosing spondylitis patients. The full study cohort comprised 20 to 30 ankylosing spondylitis patients and 110 or so healthy donors. Paper-wide results and their limitations: The disease-linked clones were reported as significantly enriched in matched synovial fluid samples from ankylosing spondylitis patients. Some TCR beta motif variants had previously been reported in synovial fluid and blood of reactive arthritis patients, which suggested common disease-initiation mechanisms. Blood from ankylosing spondylitis patients appeared to be characterized by a TCR beta motif composed of 7 to 9 highly homologous amino acid variants. A CD8+ phenotype was shown by the disease-linked clones, which were found at relatively low frequencies in peripheral blood.

Reads for this sample came from an Illumina HiSeq 2500. Quantitative 5'-RACE with molecular barcodes was the method used to prepare the TCR beta libraries. In the source study's methods: A new computational method based on a probabilistic model of VDJ rearrangement was used to identify disease-linked TCR variants. In TCRdb, the public reads were trimmed at Q25 with fastp and aligned with MiXCR, with productive beta chains retained. One record per CDR3 amino acid sequence lists the most common genes and DNA. The V and J calls and clone size come from TCRdb's table, not from the authors' own analysis. This sample gives 200,000 to 300,000 distinct CDR3 sequences in total; roughly 25% of them show up just once. The top ten constitute approximately 0.61% of the sample. The sample consisted of blood, either unsorted or a sorted T cell fraction (not recorded which). The TCR sequence derives from a male donor with ankylosing spondylitis or in good health (not recorded which).

The CDR3 protein is CASSSARAGGQYEQYF. The DNA sequence is given as TGTGCCAGCAGTTCCGCTCGGGCGGGGGGACAATACGAGCAGTACTTC. The rearrangement combines TRBV12-3 or TRBV12-4 with TRBJ2-7; TRBD2 fits 8 bases in the junction. From the cysteine up to the phenylalanine, the CDR3 has a length of 16 residues. Just the 48-base CDR3 DNA is kept, in frame starting at base 1. Clipping removes 4 bases from V and 4 bases from J, with 12 as the unmatched junction base count.